This T cell receptor beta chain was recorded in a study of blood T cell repertoires in COVID-19. Across the whole study: Specimens from acute and convalescent COVID-19 originated in the United States, Italy and Spain.

Method: immunoSEQ multiplex PCR; TCRdb's copy keeps in-frame clones and lacks some. The table includes fewer than 200,000 clones, more than 75% detected once. From germline, CDR1 is SQVTM and CDR2 ANQGSEA. The CDR3 contains 12 residues. With 7 bases removed from V and 5 bases from J, the gap between germline ends came to 14 bases. The J gene is TRBJ2-5, the V gene TRBV29-1; D is unresolved. Material: peripheral blood. This receptor was obtained from a man aged 40-55 years with active or convalescent COVID-19. CDR3 coding DNA: TGCAGCGCCGCCTGGGCCGCGGAGACCCAGTACTTC. It translates to CSAAWAAETQYF.